The clone carrying this T cell receptor beta chain was counted only a few times. Its cognate antigen is unknown. HTBI primers from iRepertoire and Arm-PCR of CDR3 regions yielded the TCR beta libraries. Authors' methods: Looking across samples, the authors found some 60 TRBV and 12 to 15 TRBJ segments. One entry per CDR3 protein, called by TCRdb with MiXCR from the multiplex PCR reads. V and J calls and clone size were set by TCRdb, not the authors. The repertoire holds over 650,000 distinct CDR3 sequences, with roughly 30% as singletons. These data originate in a study of regulatory T cells in long-lasting Graves disease. Study background: Persistence in Graves' disease denoted antithyroid drug use beyond 5 years alongside positive TSH receptor antibodies.

Regarding the study as a whole: Persistent patients had more shared public clonotypes (about 2,700) than new patients (approximately 920). TRBV28, TRBJ1-2 and TRBJ2-5 were favored in persistent disease.

Time point described: persistent/refractory GD, antithyroid drugs over 5 years with positive TRAb. With RNA extracted from PBMCs as input, the TCR library was made. This CDR3 spans 15 amino acids. With 4 bases removed from V and 4 bases from J, the gap between germline ends came to 17 bases. CDR1 is SGHRS, CDR2 YFSETQ, per germline. The rearrangement uses TRBV5-1 and TRBJ1-1, with D unresolved. The receptor comes from a female donor with Graves disease. Sequenced here: peripheral blood mononuclear cells (PBMCs), sampled when the disease was refractory, from a patient treated with antithyroid drugs. The CDR3: CASSPAIGRTTEAFF. The DNA of the CDR3 is TGCGCCAGCAGCCCGGCGATAGGGAGGACCACTGAAGCTTTCTTT. The full variable domain, rest sourced from reference TRBV5-1 and TRBJ1-1, is KAGVTQTPRYLIKTRGQQVTLSCSPISGHRSVSWYQQTPGQGLQFLFEYFSETQRNKGNFPGRFSGRQFSNSRSEMNVSTLELGDSALYLCASSPAIGRTTEAFFGQGTRLTVV.